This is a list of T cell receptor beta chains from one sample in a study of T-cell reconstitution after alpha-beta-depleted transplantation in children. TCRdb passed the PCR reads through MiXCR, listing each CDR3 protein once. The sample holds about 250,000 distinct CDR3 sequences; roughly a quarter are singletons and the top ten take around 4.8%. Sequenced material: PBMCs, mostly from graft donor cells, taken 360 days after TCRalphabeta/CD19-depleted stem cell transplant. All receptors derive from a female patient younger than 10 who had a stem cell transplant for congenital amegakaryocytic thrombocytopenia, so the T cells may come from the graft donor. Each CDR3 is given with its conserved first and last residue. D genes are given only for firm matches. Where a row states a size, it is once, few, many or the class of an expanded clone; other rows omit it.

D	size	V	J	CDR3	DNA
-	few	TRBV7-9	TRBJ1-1	CASSSISSGEAFF	TGTGCCAGCAGTTCCATATCATCAGGTGAAGCTTTCTTT
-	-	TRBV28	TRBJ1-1	CASSFRSMNTEAFF	TGTGCCAGCAGTTTCAGGTCCATGAACACTGAAGCTTTCTTT
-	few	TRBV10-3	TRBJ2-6	CAISVKGESGANVLTF	TGTGCCATCAGCGTAAAGGGAGAATCGGGGGCCAACGTCCTGACTTTC
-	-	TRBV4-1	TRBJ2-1	CASSQDPSWDNEQFF	TGCGCCAGCAGCCAAGACCCATCGTGGGACAATGAGCAGTTCTTC
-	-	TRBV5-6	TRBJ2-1	CASSTPGAYNEQFF	TGTGCCAGCAGCACCCCCGGGGCCTACAATGAGCAGTTCTTC
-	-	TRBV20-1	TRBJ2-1	CSASPASNEQFF	TGCAGTGCCTCCCCGGCTAGCAATGAGCAGTTCTTC
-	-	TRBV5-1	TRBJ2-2	CASSLDRGVGELFF	TGCGCCAGCAGCTTGGATCGGGGCGTCGGGGAGCTGTTTTTT
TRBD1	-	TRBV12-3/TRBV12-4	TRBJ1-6	CASRFPGQDYNSPLHF	TGTGCCAGCAGGTTTCCGGGACAGGACTATAATTCACCCCTCCACTTT
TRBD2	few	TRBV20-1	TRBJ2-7	CSAKNAGVTSYEQYF	TGCAGTGCTAAAAATGCGGGAGTGACCTCCTACGAGCAGTACTTC
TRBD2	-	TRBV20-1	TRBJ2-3	CSAKSGSGTDTQYF	TGCAGTGCAAAAAGCGGGAGCGGCACAGATACGCAGTATTTT
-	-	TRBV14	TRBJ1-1	CASSRNMNTEAFF	TGTGCCAGCAGCCGTAATATGAACACTGAAGCTTTCTTT
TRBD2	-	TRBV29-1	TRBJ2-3	CSVEDRDIAGGTDTQYF	TGCAGCGTTGAAGACCGGGATATAGCGGGGGGCACAGATACGCAGTATTTT
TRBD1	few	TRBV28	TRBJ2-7	CASSLTTGQFYEQYF	TGTGCCAGCAGTCTCACGACAGGGCAGTTCTACGAGCAGTACTTC
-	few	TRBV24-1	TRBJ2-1	CATATGNEQFF	TGTGCCACCGCCACCGGCAATGAGCAGTTCTTC
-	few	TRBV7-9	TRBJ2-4	CASSLGRLTKNIQYF	TGTGCCAGCAGCTTAGGCCGATTAACCAAAAACATTCAGTACTTC
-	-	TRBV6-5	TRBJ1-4	CASSYGGSTNEKLFF	TGTGCCAGCAGTTACGGGGGTTCAACTAATGAAAAACTGTTTTTT
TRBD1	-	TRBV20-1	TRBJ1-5	CSVSTGGEQPQHF	TGCAGTGTCTCGACAGGGGGCGAACAGCCCCAGCATTTT
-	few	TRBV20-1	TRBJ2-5	CSASGGLTETQYF	TGCAGTGCTAGTGGGGGTTTGACGGAGACCCAGTACTTC